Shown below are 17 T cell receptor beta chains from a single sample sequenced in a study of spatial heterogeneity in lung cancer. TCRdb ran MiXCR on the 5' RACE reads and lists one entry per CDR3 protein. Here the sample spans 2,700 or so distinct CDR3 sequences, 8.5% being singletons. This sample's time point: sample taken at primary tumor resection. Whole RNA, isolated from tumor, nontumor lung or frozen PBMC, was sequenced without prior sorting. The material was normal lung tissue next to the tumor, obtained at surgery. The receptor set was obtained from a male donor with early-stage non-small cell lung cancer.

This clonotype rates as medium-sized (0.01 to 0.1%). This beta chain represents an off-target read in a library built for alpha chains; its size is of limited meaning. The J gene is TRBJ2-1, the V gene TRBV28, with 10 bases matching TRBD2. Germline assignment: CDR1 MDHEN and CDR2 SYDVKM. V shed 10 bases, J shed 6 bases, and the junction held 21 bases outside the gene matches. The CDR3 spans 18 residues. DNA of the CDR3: TGTGCCACCCTTAGCGAGTCCCGAAGCGGGAGGGCCGTCAATGAGCAGTTCTTC. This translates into CATLSESRSGRAVNEQFF.

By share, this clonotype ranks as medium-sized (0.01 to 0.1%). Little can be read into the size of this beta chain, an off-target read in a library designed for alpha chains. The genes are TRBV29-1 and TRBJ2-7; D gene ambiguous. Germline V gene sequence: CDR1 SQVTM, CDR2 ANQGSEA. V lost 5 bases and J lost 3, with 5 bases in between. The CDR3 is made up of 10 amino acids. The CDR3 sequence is CSVQNYEQYF. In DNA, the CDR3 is TGCAGCGTTCAAAACTACGAGCAGTACTTC.

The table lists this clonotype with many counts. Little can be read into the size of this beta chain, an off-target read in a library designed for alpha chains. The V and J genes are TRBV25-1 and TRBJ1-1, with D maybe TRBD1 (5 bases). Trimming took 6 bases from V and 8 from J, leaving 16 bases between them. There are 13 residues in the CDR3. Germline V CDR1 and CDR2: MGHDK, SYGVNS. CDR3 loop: CASSPMGLQEAFF. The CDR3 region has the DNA TGTGCCAGCAGCCCAATGGGACTCCAAGAAGCTTTCTTT.

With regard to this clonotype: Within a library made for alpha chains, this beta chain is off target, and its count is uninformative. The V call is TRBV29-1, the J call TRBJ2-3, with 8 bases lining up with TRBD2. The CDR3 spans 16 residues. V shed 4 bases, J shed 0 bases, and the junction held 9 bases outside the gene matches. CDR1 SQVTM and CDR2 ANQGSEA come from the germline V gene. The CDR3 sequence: CSVALGTSGSTDTQYF. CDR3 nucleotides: TGCAGCGTTGCCCTCGGCACTAGCGGTAGCACAGATACGCAGTATTTT.

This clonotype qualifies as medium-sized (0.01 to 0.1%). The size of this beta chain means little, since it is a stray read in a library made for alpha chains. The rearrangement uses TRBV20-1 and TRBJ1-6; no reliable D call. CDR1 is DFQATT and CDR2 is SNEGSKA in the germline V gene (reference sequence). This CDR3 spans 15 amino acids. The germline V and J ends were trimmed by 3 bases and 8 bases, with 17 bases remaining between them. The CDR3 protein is CSASTSRAWDSPLHF. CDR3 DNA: TGCAGTGCTAGTACCTCCCGGGCGTGGGATTCACCCCTCCACTTT.

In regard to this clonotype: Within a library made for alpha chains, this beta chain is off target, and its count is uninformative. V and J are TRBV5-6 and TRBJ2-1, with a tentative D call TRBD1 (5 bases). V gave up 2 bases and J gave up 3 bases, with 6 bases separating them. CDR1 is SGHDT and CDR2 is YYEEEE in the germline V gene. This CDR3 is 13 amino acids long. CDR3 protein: CASSFDSYNEQFF. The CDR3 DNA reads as TGTGCCAGCAGCTTTGACAGCTACAATGAGCAGTTCTTC.

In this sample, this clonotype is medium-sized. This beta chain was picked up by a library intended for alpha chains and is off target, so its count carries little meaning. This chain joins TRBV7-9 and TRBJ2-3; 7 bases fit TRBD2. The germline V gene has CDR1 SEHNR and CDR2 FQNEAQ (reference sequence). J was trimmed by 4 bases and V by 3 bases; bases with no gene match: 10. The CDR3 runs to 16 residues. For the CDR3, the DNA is TGTGCCAGCAGCTTCGCGCGGGCTAGCGGAGCAGATACGCAGTATTTT. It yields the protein CASSFARASGADTQYF.

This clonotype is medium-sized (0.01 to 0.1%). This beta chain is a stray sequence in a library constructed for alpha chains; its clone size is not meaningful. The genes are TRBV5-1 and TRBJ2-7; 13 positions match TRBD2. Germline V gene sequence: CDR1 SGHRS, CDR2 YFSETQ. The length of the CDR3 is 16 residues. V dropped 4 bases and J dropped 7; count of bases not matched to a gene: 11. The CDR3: CASSRPGTSGIMEQYF. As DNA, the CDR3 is TGCGCCAGCAGCCGCCCCGGGACTAGCGGGATCATGGAGCAGTACTTC.

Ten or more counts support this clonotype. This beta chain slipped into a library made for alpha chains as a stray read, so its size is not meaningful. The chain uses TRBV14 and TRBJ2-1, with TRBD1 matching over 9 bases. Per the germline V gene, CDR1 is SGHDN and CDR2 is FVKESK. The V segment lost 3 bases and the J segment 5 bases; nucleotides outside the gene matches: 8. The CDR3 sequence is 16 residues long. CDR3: CASSQVPGQGDNEQFF. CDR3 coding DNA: TGTGCCAGCAGCCAGGTCCCGGGACAGGGAGACAATGAGCAGTTCTTC.

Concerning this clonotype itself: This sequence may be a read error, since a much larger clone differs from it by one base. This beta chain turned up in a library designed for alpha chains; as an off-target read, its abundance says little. This CDR3 is CASSQGQASGNSIYF. In nucleotides, the CDR3 is TGTGCCAGCAGCCAAGGGCAGGCCTCTGGAAACTCCATATATTTT. The V and J genes are TRBV3-1 and TRBJ1-3, with D unresolved. This CDR3 has 15 amino acids. CDR1 is LGHDT, CDR2 YNNKEL, per germline (reference sequence).

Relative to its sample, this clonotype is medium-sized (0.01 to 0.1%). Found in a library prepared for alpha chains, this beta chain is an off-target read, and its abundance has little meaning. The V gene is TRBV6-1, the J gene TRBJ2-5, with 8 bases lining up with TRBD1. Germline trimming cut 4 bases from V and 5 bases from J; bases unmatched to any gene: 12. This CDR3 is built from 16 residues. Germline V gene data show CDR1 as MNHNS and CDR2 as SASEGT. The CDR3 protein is CASSGNRGRVVETQYF. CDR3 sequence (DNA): TGTGCCAGCAGTGGAAACAGGGGGAGAGTAGTGGAGACCCAGTACTTC.

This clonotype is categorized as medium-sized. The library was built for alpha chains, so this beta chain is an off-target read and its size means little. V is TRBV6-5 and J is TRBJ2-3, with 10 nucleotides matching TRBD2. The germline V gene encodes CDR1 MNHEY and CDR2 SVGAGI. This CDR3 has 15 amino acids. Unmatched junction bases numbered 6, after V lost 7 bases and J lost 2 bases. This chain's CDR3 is CASKRTSGPTDTQYF. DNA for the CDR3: TGTGCCAGCAAACGGACTAGCGGACCCACAGATACGCAGTATTTT.

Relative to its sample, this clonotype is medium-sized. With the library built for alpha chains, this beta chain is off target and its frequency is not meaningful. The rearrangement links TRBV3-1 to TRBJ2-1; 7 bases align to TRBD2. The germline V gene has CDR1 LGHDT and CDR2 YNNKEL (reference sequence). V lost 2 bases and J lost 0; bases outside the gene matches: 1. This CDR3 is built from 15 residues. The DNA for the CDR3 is TGTGCCAGCAGCCAACGCGGGAGCTCCTACAATGAGCAGTTCTTC. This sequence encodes CASSQRGSSYNEQFF.

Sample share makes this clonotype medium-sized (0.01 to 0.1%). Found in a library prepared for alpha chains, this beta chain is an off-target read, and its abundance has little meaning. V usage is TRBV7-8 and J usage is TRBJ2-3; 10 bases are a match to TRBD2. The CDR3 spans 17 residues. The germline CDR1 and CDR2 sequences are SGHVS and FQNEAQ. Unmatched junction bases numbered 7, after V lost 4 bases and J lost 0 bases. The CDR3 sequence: CASSYSGRARSTDTQYF. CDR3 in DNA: TGTGCCAGCAGCTACAGCGGGAGGGCCCGGAGCACAGATACGCAGTATTTT.

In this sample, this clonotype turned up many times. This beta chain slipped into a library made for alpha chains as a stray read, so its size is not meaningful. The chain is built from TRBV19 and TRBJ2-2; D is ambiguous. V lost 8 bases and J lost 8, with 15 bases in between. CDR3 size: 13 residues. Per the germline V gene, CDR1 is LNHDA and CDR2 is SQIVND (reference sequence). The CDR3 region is CASVHYPRGELFF. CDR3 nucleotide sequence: TGTGCCAGTGTCCACTACCCTCGTGGGGAGCTGTTTTTT.

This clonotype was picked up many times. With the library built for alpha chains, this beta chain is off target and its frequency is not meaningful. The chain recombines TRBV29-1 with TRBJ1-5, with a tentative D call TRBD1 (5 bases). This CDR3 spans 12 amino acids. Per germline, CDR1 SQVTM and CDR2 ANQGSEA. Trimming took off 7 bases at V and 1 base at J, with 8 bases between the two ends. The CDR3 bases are TGCAGCGCCCGGGACAGCAATCAGCCCCAGCATTTT. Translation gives CSARDSNQPQHF.

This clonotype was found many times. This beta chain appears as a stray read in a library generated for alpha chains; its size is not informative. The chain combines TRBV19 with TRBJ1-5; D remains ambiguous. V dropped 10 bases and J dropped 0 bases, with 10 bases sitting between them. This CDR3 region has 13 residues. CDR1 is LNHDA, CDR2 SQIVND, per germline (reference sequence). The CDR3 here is CATAGGSNQPQHF. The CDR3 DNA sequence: TGTGCCACCGCGGGCGGTAGCAATCAGCCCCAGCATTTT.